A selection of T cell receptor beta chains follows, all from one sample in a study of cytomegalovirus exposure and HLA in healthy donors. Generated by immunoSEQ multiplex PCR, the TCRdb table keeps only in-frame clones and is missing some. The sample yields 200,000 to 250,000 clones, 70% to 85% seen once. Specimen: PBMCs. The receptors here all came from a woman in her sixties in good health and CMV-seropositive. Each CDR3 is given with its conserved first and last residue. D genes are given only for firm matches. Not all rows give a size; the values are once, few, many and, for expanded clones, a class.

v_call,clone_size,d_call,j_call,cdr3_nt,cdr3_aa
TRBV2,NA,TRBD2,TRBJ2-1,TGTGCCAGCAGACGGGGACTAGATATCTACAATGAGCAGTTCTTC,CASRRGLDIYNEQFF
TRBV30,NA,NA,TRBJ2-2,TGTGCCACCGCAGTAGGACAGAACACCGGGGAGCTGTTTTTT,CATAVGQNTGELFF
TRBV19,once,TRBD1,TRBJ1-5,TGTGCCAGTAGCCTACAGGGGGCGGTTGGCAATCAGCCCCAGCATTTT,CASSLQGAVGNQPQHF
TRBV5-1,NA,TRBD2,TRBJ2-2,TGCGCCAGCAGCTTGGACGGGGGGGCTTCCGGGGAGCTGTTTTTT,CASSLDGGASGELFF
TRBV5-1,NA,TRBD1,TRBJ2-5,TGCGCCAGCAGCCCTTGGACAGGCGCGGTGGAGACCCAGTACTTC,CASSPWTGAVETQYF
TRBV28,NA,NA,TRBJ1-6,TGTGCCAGCGGGCGAATTATTAGCTCCTATAATTCACCCCTCCACTTT,CASGRIISSYNSPLHF
TRBV7-3,NA,TRBD2,TRBJ2-2,TGTGCCAGCAGCCCCCAAGCGGGAAGGAACACCGGGGAGCTGTTTTTT,CASSPQAGRNTGELFF
TRBV7-8,NA,NA,TRBJ1-1,TGTGCCAGCAGCTTTAAACAGGAGAACACTGAAGCTTTCTTT,CASSFKQENTEAFF
TRBV10-3,NA,TRBD1,TRBJ1-1,TGTGCCATCAGTGGGACAGGGGGCTCCCCTGAAGCTTTCTTT,CAISGTGGSPEAFF
TRBV10-3,NA,TRBD1,TRBJ1-5,TGTGCCATCAGTGACGTACAGGGGTTTCAGCCCCAGCATTTT,CAISDVQGFQPQHF
TRBV6-1,few,NA,TRBJ2-2,TGTGCCAGCACAACCGACAGGTTTGGGGCCGGGGAGCTGTTTTTT,CASTTDRFGAGELFF
TRBV5-1,NA,NA,TRBJ2-2,TGCGCCAGCAGCGGAACCCCAGGGGCCGGGGAGCTGTTTTTT,CASSGTPGAGELFF
TRBV13,few,NA,TRBJ1-1,TGTGCCAGCAGCCCCGGACACTGGGGCACTGAAGCTTTCTTT,CASSPGHWGTEAFF
TRBV6-5,NA,NA,TRBJ1-2,TGTGCCAGCAGTTACTCGAATAGGCAGGGCTATGGCTACACCTTC,CASSYSNRQGYGYTF
TRBV19,NA,TRBD1,TRBJ1-1,TGTGCCAGTAGACAGGGGGCTATGAACACTGAAGCTTTCTTT,CASRQGAMNTEAFF